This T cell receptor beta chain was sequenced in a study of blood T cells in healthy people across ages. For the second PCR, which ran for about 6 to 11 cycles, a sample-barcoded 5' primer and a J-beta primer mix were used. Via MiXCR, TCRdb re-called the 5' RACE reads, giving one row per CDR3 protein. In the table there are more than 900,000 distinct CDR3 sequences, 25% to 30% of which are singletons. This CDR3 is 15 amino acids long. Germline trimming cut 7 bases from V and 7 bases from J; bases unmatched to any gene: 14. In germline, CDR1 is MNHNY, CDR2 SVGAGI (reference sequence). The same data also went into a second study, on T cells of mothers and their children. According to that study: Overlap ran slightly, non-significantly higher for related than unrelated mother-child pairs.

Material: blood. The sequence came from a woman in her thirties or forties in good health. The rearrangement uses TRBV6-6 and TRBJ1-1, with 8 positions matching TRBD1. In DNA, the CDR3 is TGTGCCAGCATTCCCGTTACGTCCAGGGGGCTTGAAGCTTTCTTT. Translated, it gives CASIPVTSRGLEAFF.